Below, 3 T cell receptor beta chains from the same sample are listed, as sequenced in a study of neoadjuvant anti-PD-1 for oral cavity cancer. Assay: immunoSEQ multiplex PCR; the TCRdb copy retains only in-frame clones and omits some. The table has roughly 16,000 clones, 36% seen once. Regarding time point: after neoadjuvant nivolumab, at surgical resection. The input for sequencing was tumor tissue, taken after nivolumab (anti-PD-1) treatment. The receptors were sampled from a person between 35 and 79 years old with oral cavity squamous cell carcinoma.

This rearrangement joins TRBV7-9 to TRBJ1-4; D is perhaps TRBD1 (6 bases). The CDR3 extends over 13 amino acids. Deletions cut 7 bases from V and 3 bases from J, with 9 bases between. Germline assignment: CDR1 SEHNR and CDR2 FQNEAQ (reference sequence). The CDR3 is CASMKGANEKLFF. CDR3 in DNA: TGTGCCAGCATGAAGGGGGCTAATGAAAAACTGTTTTTT.

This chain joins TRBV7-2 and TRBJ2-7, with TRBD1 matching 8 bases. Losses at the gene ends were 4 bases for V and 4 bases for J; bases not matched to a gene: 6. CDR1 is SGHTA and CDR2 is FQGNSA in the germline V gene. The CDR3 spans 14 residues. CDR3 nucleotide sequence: TGTGCCAGCAGCTACGGACAGGGCTCGTACGAGCAGTACTTC. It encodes CASSYGQGSYEQYF. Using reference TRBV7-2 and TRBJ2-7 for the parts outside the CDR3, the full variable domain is GAGVSQSPSNKVTEKGKDVELRCDPISGHTALYWYRQSLGQGLEFLIYFQGNSAPDKSGLPSDRFSAERTGGSVSTLTIQRTQQEDSAVYLCASSYGQGSYEQYFGPGTRLTVT.

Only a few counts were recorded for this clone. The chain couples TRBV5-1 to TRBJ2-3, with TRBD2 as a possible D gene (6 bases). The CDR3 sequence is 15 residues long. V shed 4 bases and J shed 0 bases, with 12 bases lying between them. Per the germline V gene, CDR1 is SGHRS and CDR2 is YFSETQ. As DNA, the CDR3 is TGCGCCAGCAGCGGGGGGACGGTTAGCACAGATACGCAGTATTTT. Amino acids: CASSGGTVSTDTQYF. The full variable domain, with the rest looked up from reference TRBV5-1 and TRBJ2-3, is KAGVTQTPRYLIKTRGQQVTLSCSPISGHRSVSWYQQTPGQGLQFLFEYFSETQRNKGNFPGRFSGRQFSNSRSEMNVSTLELGDSALYLCASSGGTVSTDTQYFGPGTRLTVL.